This entry features one T cell receptor (beta chain) sequence. Antigen unknown. This PCR relied on a set of 60 Vbeta primers and 13 Jbeta primers. In the original workflow: Unique TCR beta chains totaled roughly 81 million in a later count, with roughly 10 million of them shared. Clones were sequenced by immunoSEQ multiplex PCR, and TCRdb holds only the in-frame ones, with some missing. V and J calls and clone size come straight from that table; D and trimming were deduced from the DNA. Counted here are 150,000 to 200,000 clones, 81% occurring once; the ten biggest clones make up approximately 3.8%. This CDR3 has 14 amino acids. Per germline, CDR1 SGHDT and CDR2 YYEEEE. With 3 bases clipped from V and 7 bases from J, the junction kept 9 bases outside the gene matches. This entry belongs to a study of cytomegalovirus exposure and HLA in healthy donors. General study results and limits: It was approximately 160 TCR beta chains that were listed as cytomegalovirus-associated.

The sequencing input was PBMCs. The genes are TRBV5-6 and TRBJ1-2, with 7 bases matching TRBD1. The receptor comes from a man aged 50-59 years in good health and CMV-seronegative. CDR3 in amino acids: CASSWVEGAPGYTF. Written as DNA, the CDR3 is TGTGCCAGCAGCTGGGTGGAGGGGGCGCCTGGCTACACCTTC.